This T cell receptor beta chain was recovered during a study of cytomegalovirus exposure and HLA in healthy donors. Notes on the study in general: The likely explanation for a cluster of highly shared sequence variants was sequencing artifact. CMV serostatus was the only recorded immune exposure for donors.

This clone was seen more than once but under ten times. Its cognate antigen is unknown. From germline, CDR1 is SGHRS and CDR2 YFSETQ. The CDR3 contains 13 residues. V shed 1 base, J shed 5 bases, and the junction held 1 base outside the gene matches. A multiplex PCR was run with 60 Vbeta primers and 13 Jbeta primers. Using immunoSEQ multiplex PCR, the repertoire was profiled, and TCRdb retains in-frame clones only, with some absent. The data show 100,000 to 150,000 clones, more than 65% seen once. The chain has TRBV5-1 and TRBJ1-1; 8 bases align to TRBD1. This TCR derives from a man between 45 and 60 years old in good health and CMV-seronegative. Sequencing was carried out using PBMCs. CDR3 in DNA: TGCGCCAGCAGCTTGACAGGGGGAACTGAAGCTTTCTTT. The encoded protein is CASSLTGGTEAFF.